This TCR beta chain was captured by sequencing in a study of T cell responses to AZD1222 COVID-19 vaccine. Findings of the study overall: Increased Spike-specific TCR breadth and depth were observed after two AZD1222 doses. Researchers took repertoire samples only after the peak T cell response had come. A reported finding is that nearly half of spike-specific TCRs target unmutated variant regions. Mostly white British, mostly female donors; authors suggested clonal diversity may be underestimated.

TCRdb keeps only in-frame clones here, not all; method: immunoSEQ multiplex PCR. The data hold about 110,000 clones, with over 85% observed a single time. In regard to this clone: Its cognate antigen is unknown.

CDR1 and CDR2 (germline): SGHTA, FQGTGA. Trimming stripped 5 bases from V and 6 bases from J, with 17 bases between. CDR3 length: 15 amino acids. The V call is TRBV7-3, the J call TRBJ2-1; D possibly corresponds to TRBD1 (8 bases). This clonotype originated in an adult who received the AZD1222 COVID-19 vaccine. Sample: peripheral blood, taken 28 days after the second AZD1222 dose. CDR3 coding DNA: TGTGCCAGCAGCCGAGCGGGACAGGAGATCAATGAGCAGTTCTTC. It translates to CASSRAGQEINEQFF.